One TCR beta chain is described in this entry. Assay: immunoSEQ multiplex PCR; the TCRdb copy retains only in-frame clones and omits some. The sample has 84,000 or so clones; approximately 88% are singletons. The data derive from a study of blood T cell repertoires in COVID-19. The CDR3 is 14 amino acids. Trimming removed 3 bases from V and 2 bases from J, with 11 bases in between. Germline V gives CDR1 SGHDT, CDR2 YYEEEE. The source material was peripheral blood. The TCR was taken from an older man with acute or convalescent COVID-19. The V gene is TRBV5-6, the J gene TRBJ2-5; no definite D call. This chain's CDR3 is CASSYRTLQETQYF. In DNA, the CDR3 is TGTGCCAGCAGCTACCGAACTTTACAAGAGACCCAGTACTTC.